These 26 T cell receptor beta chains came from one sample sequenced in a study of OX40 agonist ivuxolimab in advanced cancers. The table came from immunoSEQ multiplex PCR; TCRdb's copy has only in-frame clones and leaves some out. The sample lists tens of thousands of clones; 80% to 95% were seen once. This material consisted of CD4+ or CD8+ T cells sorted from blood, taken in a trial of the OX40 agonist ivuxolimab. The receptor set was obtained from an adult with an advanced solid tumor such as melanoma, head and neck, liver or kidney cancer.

CDR3 sequence reads: CASSPDLSRGTGNEQFF. CDR3 bases: TGTGCCAGCTCACCAGATCTTTCCCGGGGGACAGGGAACGAGCAGTTCTTC. This chain connects TRBV18 to TRBJ2-1, with 9 bases that match TRBD1. Germline assignment: CDR1 KGHSH and CDR2 LQKENI. The trim removed 2 bases at V and 10 bases at J, leaving 15 bases unmatched. This CDR3 has 17 amino acids.

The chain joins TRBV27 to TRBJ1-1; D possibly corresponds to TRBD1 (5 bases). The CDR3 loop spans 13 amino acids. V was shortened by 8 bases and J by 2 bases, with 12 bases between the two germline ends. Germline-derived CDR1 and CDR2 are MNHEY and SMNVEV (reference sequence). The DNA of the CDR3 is TGTGCCAGCGGCCGACAGTTAAACACTGAAGCTTTCTTT. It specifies CASGRQLNTEAFF.

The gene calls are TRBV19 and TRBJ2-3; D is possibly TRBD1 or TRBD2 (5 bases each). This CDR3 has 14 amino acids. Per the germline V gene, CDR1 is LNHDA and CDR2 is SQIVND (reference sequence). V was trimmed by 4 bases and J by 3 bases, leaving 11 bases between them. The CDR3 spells CASSTGWETDTQYF. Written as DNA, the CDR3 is TGTGCCAGTAGTACAGGGTGGGAGACAGATACGCAGTATTTT.

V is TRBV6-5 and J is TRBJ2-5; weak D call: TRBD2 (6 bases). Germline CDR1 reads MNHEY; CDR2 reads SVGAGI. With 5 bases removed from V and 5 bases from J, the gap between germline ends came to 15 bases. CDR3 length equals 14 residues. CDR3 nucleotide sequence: TGTGCCAGCAGTCGCCGGAGGAGGGAGGAGACCCAGTACTTC. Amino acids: CASSRRRREETQYF.

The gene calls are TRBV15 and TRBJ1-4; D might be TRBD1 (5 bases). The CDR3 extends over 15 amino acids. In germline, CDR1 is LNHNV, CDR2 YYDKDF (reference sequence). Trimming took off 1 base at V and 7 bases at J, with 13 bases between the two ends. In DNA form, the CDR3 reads TGTGCCACCAGCAGAGGGGGGGGGACTTCTGAAAAACTGTTTTTT. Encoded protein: CATSRGGGTSEKLFF.

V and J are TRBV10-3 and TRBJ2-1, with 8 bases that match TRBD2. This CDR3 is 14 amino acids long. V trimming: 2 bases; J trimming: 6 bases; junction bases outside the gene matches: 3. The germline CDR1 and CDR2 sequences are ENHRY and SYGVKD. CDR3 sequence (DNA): TGTGCCATCAGTGAGCCGGGACTAGTCAATGAGCAGTTCTTC. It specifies CAISEPGLVNEQFF.

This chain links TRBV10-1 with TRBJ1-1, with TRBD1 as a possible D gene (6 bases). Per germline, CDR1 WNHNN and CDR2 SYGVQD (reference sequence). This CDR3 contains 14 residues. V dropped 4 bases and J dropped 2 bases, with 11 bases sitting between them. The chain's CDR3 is CASSVRGRNTEAFF. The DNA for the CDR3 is TGCGCCAGCAGTGTCAGGGGAAGAAACACTGAAGCTTTCTTT.

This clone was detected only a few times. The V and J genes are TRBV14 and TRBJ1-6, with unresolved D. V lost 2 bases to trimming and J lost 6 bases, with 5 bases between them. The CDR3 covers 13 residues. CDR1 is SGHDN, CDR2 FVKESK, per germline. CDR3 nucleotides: TGTGCCAGCAGCCAATTCCGTAATTCACCCCTCCACTTT. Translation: CASSQFRNSPLHF.

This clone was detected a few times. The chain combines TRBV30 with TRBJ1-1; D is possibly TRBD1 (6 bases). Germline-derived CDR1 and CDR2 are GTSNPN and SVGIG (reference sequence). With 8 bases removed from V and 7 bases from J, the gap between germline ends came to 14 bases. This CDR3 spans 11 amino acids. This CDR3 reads CAGGRGREAFF. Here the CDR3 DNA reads TGTGCCGGAGGCAGGGGACGTGAAGCTTTCTTT. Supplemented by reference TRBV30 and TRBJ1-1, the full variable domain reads SQTIHQWPATLVQPVGSPLSLECTVEGTSNPNLYWYRQAAGRGLQLLFYSVGIGQISSEVPQNLSASRPQDRQFILSSKKLLLSDSGFYLCAGGRGREAFFGQGTRLTVV.

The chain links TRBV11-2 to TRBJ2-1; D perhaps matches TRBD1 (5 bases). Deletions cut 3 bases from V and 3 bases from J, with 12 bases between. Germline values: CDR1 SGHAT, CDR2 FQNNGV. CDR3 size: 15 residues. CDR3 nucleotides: TGTGCCAGCAGCTTCGGTGGGGCCATCTACAATGAGCAGTTCTTC. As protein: CASSFGGAIYNEQFF.

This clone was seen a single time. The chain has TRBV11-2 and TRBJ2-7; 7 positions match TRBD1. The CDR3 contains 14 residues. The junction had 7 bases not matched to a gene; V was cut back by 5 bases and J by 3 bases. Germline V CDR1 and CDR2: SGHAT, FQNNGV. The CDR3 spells CASSPARDSYEQYF. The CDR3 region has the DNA TGTGCCAGCAGCCCTGCCCGGGACAGCTACGAGCAGTACTTC.

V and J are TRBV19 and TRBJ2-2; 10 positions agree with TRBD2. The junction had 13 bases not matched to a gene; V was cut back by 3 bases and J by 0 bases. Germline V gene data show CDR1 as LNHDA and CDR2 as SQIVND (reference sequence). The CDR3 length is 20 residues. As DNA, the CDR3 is TGTGCCAGTAGTATCAGAGCGATAGCGGGGGGATCCGCGAACACCGGGGAGCTGTTTTTT. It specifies CASSIRAIAGGSANTGELFF.

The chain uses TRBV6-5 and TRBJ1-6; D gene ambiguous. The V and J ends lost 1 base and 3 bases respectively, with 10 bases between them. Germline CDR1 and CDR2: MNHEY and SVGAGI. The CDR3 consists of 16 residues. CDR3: CASSYLGRSYNSPLHF. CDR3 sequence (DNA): TGTGCCAGCAGTTACTTAGGTCGCAGCTATAATTCACCCCTCCACTTT.

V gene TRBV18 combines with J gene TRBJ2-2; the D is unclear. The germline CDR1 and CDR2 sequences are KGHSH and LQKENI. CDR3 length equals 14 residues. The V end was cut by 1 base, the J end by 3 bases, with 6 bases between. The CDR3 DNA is TGTGCCAGCTCACCACGACGAGACACCGGGGAGCTGTTTTTT. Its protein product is CASSPRRDTGELFF.

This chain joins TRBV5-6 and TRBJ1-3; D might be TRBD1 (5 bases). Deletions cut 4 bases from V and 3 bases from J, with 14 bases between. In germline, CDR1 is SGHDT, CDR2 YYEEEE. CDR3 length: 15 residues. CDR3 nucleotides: TGTGCCAGCAGCCCTGGGACGGGGTATGGAAACACCATATATTTT. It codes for CASSPGTGYGNTIYF. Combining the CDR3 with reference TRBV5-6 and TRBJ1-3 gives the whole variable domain DAGVTQSPTHLIKTRGQQVTLRCSPKSGHDTVSWYQQALGQGPQFIFQYYEEEERQRGNFPDRFSGHQFPNYSSELNVNALLLGDSALYLCASSPGTGYGNTIYFGEGSWLTVV.

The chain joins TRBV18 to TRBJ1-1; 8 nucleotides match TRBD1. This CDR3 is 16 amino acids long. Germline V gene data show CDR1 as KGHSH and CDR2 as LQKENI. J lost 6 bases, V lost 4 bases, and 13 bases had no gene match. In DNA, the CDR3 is TGTGCCAGCTCACAAAACGAGGCAGGGGGCGAAGCTGAAGCTTTCTTT. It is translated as CASSQNEAGGEAEAFF.

The CDR3 DNA reads as TGTGCCACCAGCAGAGTCTACAATGAGCAGTTCTTC. Translating it yields CATSRVYNEQFF. The chain employs TRBV15 and TRBJ2-1; no reliable D call. Per germline, CDR1 LNHNV and CDR2 YYDKDF (reference sequence). The CDR3 contains 12 residues. With 1 base removed from V and 3 bases from J, the gap between germline ends came to 1 base.

CDR3 protein: CASSRPGGSYEQYV. DNA for the CDR3: TGTGCCAGCAGCCGCCCCGGGGGATCCTACGAGCAGTACGTC. J is TRBJ2-7 and V is TRBV9; possibly TRBD2 for D (6 bases). The CDR3 totals 14 residues. V was trimmed by 4 bases and J by 1 base, leaving 12 bases between them. Germline values: CDR1 SGDLS, CDR2 YYNGEE.

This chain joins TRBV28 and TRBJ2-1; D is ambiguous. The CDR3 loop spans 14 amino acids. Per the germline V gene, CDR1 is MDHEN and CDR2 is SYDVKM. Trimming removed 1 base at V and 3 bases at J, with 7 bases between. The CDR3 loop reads CASSLFDGYNEQFF. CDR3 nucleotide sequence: TGTGCCAGCAGTTTATTCGATGGCTACAATGAGCAGTTCTTC.

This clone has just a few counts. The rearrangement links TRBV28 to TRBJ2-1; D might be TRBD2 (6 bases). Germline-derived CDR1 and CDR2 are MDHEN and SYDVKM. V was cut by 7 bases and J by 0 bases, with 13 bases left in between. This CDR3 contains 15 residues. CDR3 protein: CASKAGSSSYNEQFF. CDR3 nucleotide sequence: TGTGCCAGCAAAGCGGGTTCCAGCTCCTACAATGAGCAGTTCTTC.

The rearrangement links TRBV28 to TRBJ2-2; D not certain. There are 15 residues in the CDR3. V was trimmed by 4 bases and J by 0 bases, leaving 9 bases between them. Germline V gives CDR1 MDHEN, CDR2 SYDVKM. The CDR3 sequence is CASSWAGSNTGELFF. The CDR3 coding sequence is TGTGCCAGCAGTTGGGCCGGATCGAACACCGGGGAGCTGTTTTTT.

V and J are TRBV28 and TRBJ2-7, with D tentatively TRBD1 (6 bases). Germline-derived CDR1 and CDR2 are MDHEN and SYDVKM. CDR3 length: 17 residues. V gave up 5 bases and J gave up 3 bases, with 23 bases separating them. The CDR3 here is CASSKHGQLVGLYEQYV. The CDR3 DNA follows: TGTGCCAGCAGTAAGCACGGACAGCTGGTTGGGCTCTACGAGCAGTACGTC.

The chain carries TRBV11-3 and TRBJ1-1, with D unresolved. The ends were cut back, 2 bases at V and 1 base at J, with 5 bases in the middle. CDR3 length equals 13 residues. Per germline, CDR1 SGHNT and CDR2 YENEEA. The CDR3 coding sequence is TGTGCCAGCAGCTTATTAGGGAACACTGAAGCTTTCTTT. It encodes CASSLLGNTEAFF.

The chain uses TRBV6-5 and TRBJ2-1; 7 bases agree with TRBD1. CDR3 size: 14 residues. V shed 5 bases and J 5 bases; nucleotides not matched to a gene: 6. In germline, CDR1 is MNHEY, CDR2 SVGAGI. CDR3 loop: CASSQGTVNNEQFF. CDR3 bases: TGTGCCAGCAGTCAGGGGACAGTAAACAATGAGCAGTTCTTC.

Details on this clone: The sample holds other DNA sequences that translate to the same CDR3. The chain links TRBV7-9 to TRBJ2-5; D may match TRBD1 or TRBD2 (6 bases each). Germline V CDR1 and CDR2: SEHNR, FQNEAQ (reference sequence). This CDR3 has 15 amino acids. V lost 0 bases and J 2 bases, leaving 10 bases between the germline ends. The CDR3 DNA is TGTGCCAGCAGCTTAGCGGGGGGCCTACAAGAGACCCAGTACTTC. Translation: CASSLAGGLQETQYF.

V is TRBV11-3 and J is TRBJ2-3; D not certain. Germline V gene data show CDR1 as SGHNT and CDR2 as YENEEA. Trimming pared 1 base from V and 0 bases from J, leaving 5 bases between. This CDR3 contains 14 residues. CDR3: CASSLGRSTDTQYF. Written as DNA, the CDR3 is TGTGCCAGCAGCTTAGGACGGAGCACAGATACGCAGTATTTT.